By sample fraction, the clone carrying this T cell receptor (beta chain) is medium-sized. Antigen: not known. The data were obtained in a study of HIV-infected patients and healthy controls. In the study overall: By the second bleed, viral load was undetectable in most of the 16 patients.

Study-level points and caveats: Significant mean usage differences between HIV-infected patients and controls involved eight alpha and eight beta V genes. Slight age and sex differences between study cohorts did not explain the diversity differences.

Roughly three months, about 14 weeks, into antiretroviral therapy, follow-up blood was collected. No cell fractionation was done, so the repertoire covers all unsorted peripheral blood T cells. An approximately 2.4 ml peripheral blood sample was taken for RNA. Germline lookup yields CDR1 MGHRA and CDR2 YSYEKL. Trimming cost V 4 bases and J 4 bases; bases outside gene matches: 15. This CDR3 contains 17 residues. Reverse transcription used about 500 ng RNA and constant-region primers for alpha and beta. Alpha and beta chain libraries were made separately by chain-specific third strand synthesis with multiplexing indices. TCRdb fed the 5' RACE reads into MiXCR, producing one record per CDR3 protein. The data hold 5,300 or so distinct CDR3 sequences, with 8.5% to 9% observed a single time.

The V call is TRBV4-1, the J call TRBJ2-5, with TRBD2 identical over 7 bases. The TCR was taken from an adult with HIV infection. Sequences were derived from blood, sampled during antiretroviral therapy. DNA for the CDR3: TGCGCCAGCAGCCTTTCGCCCCCCCGGGACTACCCAGAGACCCAGTACTTC. Translating gives CASSLSPPRDYPETQYF.